This T cell receptor beta chain was found in a study of shared clonotypes between healthy human individuals. V was pared by 5 bases and J by 0 bases, with 10 bases of the junction left unmatched. CDR1 and CDR2 from the germline V gene are SGHVS and FQNEAQ. CDR3 length equals 16 residues. The table came from immunoSEQ multiplex PCR; TCRdb's copy has only in-frame clones and leaves some out. The table includes 2,100,000 or so clones, 90% to 97% detected once. The V gene is TRBV7-8, the J gene TRBJ2-7, with 7 bases identical to TRBD1. Sequencing was done on a sample of naive CD4+ T cells sorted from blood. Subset meaning: CD45RA+ positively selected. This TCR was sampled from a man between 18 and 29 years old in good health. This CDR3 is CASSTRQGISSYEQYF. Here the CDR3 DNA reads TGTGCCAGCAGCACCCGACAGGGTATCAGCTCCTACGAGCAGTACTTC.